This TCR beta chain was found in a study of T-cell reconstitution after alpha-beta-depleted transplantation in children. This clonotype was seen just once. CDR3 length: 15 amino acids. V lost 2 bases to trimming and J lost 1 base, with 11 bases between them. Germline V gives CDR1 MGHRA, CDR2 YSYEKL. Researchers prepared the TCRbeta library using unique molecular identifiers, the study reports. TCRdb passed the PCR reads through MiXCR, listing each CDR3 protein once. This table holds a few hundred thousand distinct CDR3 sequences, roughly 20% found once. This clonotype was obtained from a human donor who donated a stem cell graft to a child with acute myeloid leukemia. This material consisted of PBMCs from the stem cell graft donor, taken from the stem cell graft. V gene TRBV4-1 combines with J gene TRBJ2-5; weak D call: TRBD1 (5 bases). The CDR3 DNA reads TGCGCCAGCAGCCAAATGGTGACAGCCCAAGAGACCCAGTACTTC. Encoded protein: CASSQMVTAQETQYF.